These T cell receptor beta chains were read from a single sample in a study of blood T cell repertoires in COVID-19. Measured with immunoSEQ multiplex PCR; TCRdb has only the in-frame clones, and not every one. The sample shows some 380,000 clones, around 84% of them seen only once. Sequenced: peripheral blood. All receptors come from a human donor with acute or convalescent COVID-19. The donor label of this sample is uncertain. Both conserved end residues are part of each CDR3. A row's size may be missing; if present it is once, few, many or a size class.

>TRBV19|NA|15
CATAGQVNSGNTIYF
>TRBV27|NA|17
CASSSDPDRYSYNEQFF
>TRBV3-1/TRBV3-2|NA|14
CASSQGSWGGSNYF
>TRBV19|NA|16
CASSRSWDRENTEAFF
>TRBV9|NA|13
CASSYGYNSPLHF
>TRBV5-6|NA|18
CASSLGGQGVTTNEKLFF
>TRBV3-1/TRBV3-2|once|15
CASSQGLQGRDTQYF
>TRBV7-2|NA|13
CASSLGQNYGYTF
>TRBV2|NA|15
CASSEELAFTDTQYF
>TRBV19|NA|16
CASSTRQGRGNQPQHF
>TRBV5-1|few|12
CASSAQGYGYTF